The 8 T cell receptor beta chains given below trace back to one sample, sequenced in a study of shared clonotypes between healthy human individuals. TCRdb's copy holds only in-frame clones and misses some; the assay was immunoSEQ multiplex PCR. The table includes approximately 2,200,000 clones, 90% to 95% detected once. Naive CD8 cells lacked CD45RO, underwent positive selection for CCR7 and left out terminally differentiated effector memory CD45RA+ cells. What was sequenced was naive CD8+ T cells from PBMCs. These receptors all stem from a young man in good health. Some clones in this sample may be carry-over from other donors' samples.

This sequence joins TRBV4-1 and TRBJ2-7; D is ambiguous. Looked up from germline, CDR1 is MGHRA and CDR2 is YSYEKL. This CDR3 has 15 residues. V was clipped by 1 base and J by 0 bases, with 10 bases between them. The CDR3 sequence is CASSQVGVSSYEQYF. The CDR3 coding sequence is TGCGCCAGCAGCCAAGTAGGCGTCAGCTCCTACGAGCAGTACTTC.

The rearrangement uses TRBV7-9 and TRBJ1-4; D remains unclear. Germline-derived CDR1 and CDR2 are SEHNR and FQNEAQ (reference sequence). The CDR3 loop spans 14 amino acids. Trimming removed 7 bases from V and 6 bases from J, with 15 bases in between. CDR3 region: CASTIKGSDEKLFF. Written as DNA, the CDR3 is TGTGCCAGCACTATTAAGGGATCGGATGAAAAACTGTTTTTT.

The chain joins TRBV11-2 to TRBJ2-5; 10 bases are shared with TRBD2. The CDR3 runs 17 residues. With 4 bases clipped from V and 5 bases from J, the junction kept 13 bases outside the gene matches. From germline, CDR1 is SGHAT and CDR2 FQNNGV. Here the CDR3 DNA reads TGTGCCAGCAGCTCTACTAGCGGGATATTAGAGGGGGAGACCCAGTACTTC. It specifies CASSSTSGILEGETQYF.

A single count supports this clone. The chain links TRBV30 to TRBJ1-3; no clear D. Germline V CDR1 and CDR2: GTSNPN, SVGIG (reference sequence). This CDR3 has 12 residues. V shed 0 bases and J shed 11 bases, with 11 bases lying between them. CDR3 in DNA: TGTGCCTGGAGTGTACTTGTAGGCGCCATATATTTT. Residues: CAWSVLVGAIYF. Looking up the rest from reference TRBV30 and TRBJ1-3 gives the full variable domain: SQTIHQWPATLVQPVGSPLSLECTVEGTSNPNLYWYRQAAGRGLQLLFYSVGIGQISSEVPQNLSASRPQDRQFILSSKKLLLSDSGFYLCAWSVLVGAIYFGEGSWLTVV.

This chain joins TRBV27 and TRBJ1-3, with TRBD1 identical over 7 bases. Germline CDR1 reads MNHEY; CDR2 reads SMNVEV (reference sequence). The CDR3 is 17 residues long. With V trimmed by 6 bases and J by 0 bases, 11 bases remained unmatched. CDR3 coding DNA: TGTGCCAGCAGCCCGGGACAGCCAACTCTCTCTGGAAACACCATATATTTT. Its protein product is CASSPGQPTLSGNTIYF.

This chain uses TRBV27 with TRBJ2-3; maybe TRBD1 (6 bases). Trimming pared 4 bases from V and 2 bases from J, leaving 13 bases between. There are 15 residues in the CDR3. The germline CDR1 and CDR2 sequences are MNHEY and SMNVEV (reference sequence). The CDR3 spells CASSSKQGFTDTQYF. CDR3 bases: TGTGCCAGCAGTTCGAAACAGGGTTTCACAGATACGCAGTATTTT.

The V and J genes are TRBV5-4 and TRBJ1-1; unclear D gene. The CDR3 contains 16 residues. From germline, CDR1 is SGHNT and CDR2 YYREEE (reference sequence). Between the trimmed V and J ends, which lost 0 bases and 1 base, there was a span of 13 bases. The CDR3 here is CASSLVPAAGNTEAFF. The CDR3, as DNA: TGTGCCAGCAGCTTGGTCCCCGCCGCGGGGAACACTGAAGCTTTCTTT.

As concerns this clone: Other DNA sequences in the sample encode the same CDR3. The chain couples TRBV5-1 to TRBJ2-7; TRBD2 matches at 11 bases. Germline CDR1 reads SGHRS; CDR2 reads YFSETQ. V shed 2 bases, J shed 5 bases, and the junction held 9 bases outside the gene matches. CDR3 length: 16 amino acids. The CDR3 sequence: CASSLSLAGGDDEQYF. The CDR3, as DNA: TGCGCCAGCAGCTTATCTTTAGCGGGAGGGGACGACGAGCAGTACTTC.